A single sample is the source of the 26 T cell receptor beta chains below, sequenced in a study of T cell responses to AZD1222 COVID-19 vaccine. Assay: immunoSEQ multiplex PCR; the TCRdb copy retains only in-frame clones and omits some. Of 150,000 to 200,000 clones listed, roughly 90% are singletons. The sample here was peripheral blood, taken on day 0 of AZD1222 vaccination. These receptors all stem from an adult in good health.

The rearrangement uses TRBV6-6 and TRBJ1-6; TRBD1 is a possible D gene (6 bases). Germline V lookup: CDR1 MNHNY, CDR2 SVGAGI (reference sequence). The CDR3 runs 16 residues. Trimming cost V 8 bases and J 6 bases, with 20 bases left between them. CDR3 coding DNA: TGTGCCAGCCGGGGGCCAGGGGAGGGGGTTAATTCACCCCTCCACTTT. Amino acids: CASRGPGEGVNSPLHF.

The V gene is TRBV6-6, the J gene TRBJ1-2; D possibly corresponds to TRBD1 (6 bases). The CDR3 length is 14 residues. Trimming shortened V by 6 bases and J by 4 bases, and 15 bases separated the two germline ends. Looked up from germline, CDR1 is MNHNY and CDR2 is SVGAGI (reference sequence). CDR3 region: CASRESTGLYGYTF. For the CDR3, the DNA is TGTGCCAGCAGAGAGTCGACAGGCCTCTATGGCTACACCTTC.

This clone has a single count. This chain uses TRBV28 with TRBJ1-5; D remains ambiguous. Germline CDR1 is MDHEN and CDR2 is SYDVKM. The V end was cut by 8 bases, the J end by 3 bases, with 11 bases between. The CDR3 has 13 residues. The CDR3 DNA is TGTGCCAGCGGACCACCGCACAATCAGCCCCAGCATTTT. This translates into CASGPPHNQPQHF.

The chain has TRBV24-1 and TRBJ2-3; 8 bases agree with TRBD1. The J segment lost 0 bases and the V segment lost 7 bases, leaving 5 bases of the junction unmatched. The CDR3 runs to 15 residues. Germline CDR1 is KGHDR and CDR2 is SFDVKD. DNA for the CDR3: TGTGCCACCAGCCGGACAGGGTTCAGCACAGATACGCAGTATTTT. It yields the protein CATSRTGFSTDTQYF.

The chain couples TRBV27 to TRBJ1-2; 8 nucleotides align to TRBD1. V lost 4 bases to trimming and J lost 5 bases; unmatched junction nucleotides: 9. The germline V gene encodes CDR1 MNHEY and CDR2 SMNVEV (reference sequence). The CDR3 contains 15 residues. The CDR3 coding sequence is TGTGCCAGCAGTTCCCCAGGGGGCGCCTGGTATGGCTACACCTTC. Residues: CASSSPGGAWYGYTF.

This rearrangement joins TRBV2 to TRBJ1-1; D remains ambiguous. Germline V gene data show CDR1 as SNHLY and CDR2 as FYNNEI. V lost 11 bases and J 1 base, leaving 20 bases between the germline ends. This CDR3 has 15 amino acids. CDR3 sequence reads: CAAASRSLGNTEAFF. The CDR3 DNA follows: TGTGCCGCAGCAAGTCGCAGTTTAGGGAACACTGAAGCTTTCTTT.

This chain joins TRBV25-1 and TRBJ1-2; 7 bases line up with TRBD1. The CDR3 extends over 16 amino acids. V shed 1 base and J 10 bases; nucleotides not matched to a gene: 15. Germline CDR1 is MGHDK and CDR2 is SYGVNS. Here the CDR3 DNA reads TGTGCCAGCAGTGAATTGGGCAGGGGGACCACTGGAGACTACACCTTC. Encoded protein: CASSELGRGTTGDYTF.

V and J are TRBV4-2 and TRBJ2-1; TRBD2 might be the D (5 bases). The length of the CDR3 is 15 residues. Germline lookup yields CDR1 LGHNA and CDR2 YNFKEQ. Trimming removed 0 bases at V and 8 bases at J, with 14 bases between. The CDR3 here is CASSQDRDYRDEQFF. In DNA, the CDR3 is TGTGCCAGCAGCCAAGATCGTGACTATCGGGATGAGCAGTTCTTC.

This clone appeared once. This chain uses TRBV9 with TRBJ2-7, with 8 bases lining up with TRBD2. V lost 4 bases to trimming and J lost 2 bases; unmatched junction nucleotides: 8. The CDR3 totals 15 residues. CDR1 and CDR2 from the germline V gene are SGDLS and YYNGEE. The CDR3 nucleotides are TGTGCCAGCAGCCCGGGGGGGACGGGGACCTACGAGCAGTACTTC. It yields the protein CASSPGGTGTYEQYF.

This chain joins TRBV7-2 and TRBJ2-5; TRBD2 agrees at 14 bases. J was trimmed by 5 bases and V by 1 base; bases with no gene match: 12. The CDR3 has 19 amino acids. CDR1 and CDR2 from the germline V gene are SGHTA and FQGNSA. CDR3 nucleotides: TGTGCCAGCAGCTTAGTGACGGGGACTAGCGGGAGTAAGAAGGAGACCCAGTACTTC. Translating it yields CASSLVTGTSGSKKETQYF.

The chain employs TRBV2 and TRBJ2-1, with D perhaps given as TRBD1 or TRBD2 (5 bases each). Germline V gene sequence: CDR1 SNHLY, CDR2 FYNNEI. The CDR3 sequence is 13 residues long. V was cut by 9 bases and J by 8 bases, with 17 bases left in between. CDR3 sequence (DNA): TGTGCCAGTCGGGACCTATGGGGCGATGAGCAGTTCTTC. Translating it yields CASRDLWGDEQFF.

The chain employs TRBV15 and TRBJ1-6; D remains ambiguous. Looked up from germline, CDR1 is LNHNV and CDR2 is YYDKDF (reference sequence). This CDR3 is built from 12 residues. The V gene lost 4 bases and the J gene lost 6 bases, with 4 bases spanning the gap. CDR3 nucleotide sequence: TGTGCCACCAGCACCGGTAATTCACCCCTCCACTTT. This sequence encodes CATSTGNSPLHF.

This chain links TRBV6-5 with TRBJ2-1; D gene uncertain. CDR3 length: 12 amino acids. Trimming left V 7 bases short and J 9 bases short, with 13 bases between. CDR1 is MNHEY and CDR2 is SVGAGI in the germline V gene. DNA for the CDR3: TGTGCCAGCACCTCCAGCGCTGGTGAGCAGTTCTTC. Its translation is CASTSSAGEQFF.

At least ten counts were recorded for this clone. Other nucleotide sequences in the sample specify the same CDR3. The chain has TRBV12-3 or TRBV12-4 and TRBJ1-1; 8 bases match TRBD1. The CDR3 extends over 13 amino acids. Trimming took 5 bases from V and 4 from J; bases not matched to a gene: 3. In DNA, the CDR3 is TGTGCCAGCAGTCTTGGACAGGGCACTGAAGCTTTCTTT. Encoded protein: CASSLGQGTEAFF.

The chain combines TRBV30 with TRBJ2-3; D gene ambiguous. The CDR3 covers 14 residues. Trimming removed 3 bases from V and 3 bases from J, with 13 bases in between. Looked up from germline, CDR1 is GTSNPN and CDR2 is SVGIG (reference sequence). In DNA, the CDR3 is TGTGCCTGGAGCTCAACGACGGTAACAGATACGCAGTATTTT. As protein: CAWSSTTVTDTQYF. The full variable domain, completed using reference TRBV30 and TRBJ2-3, is SQTIHQWPATLVQPVGSPLSLECTVEGTSNPNLYWYRQAAGRGLQLLFYSVGIGQISSEVPQNLSASRPQDRQFILSSKKLLLSDSGFYLCAWSSTTVTDTQYFGPGTRLTVL.

The gene calls are TRBV2 and TRBJ2-3, with TRBD1 identical over 10 bases. CDR3 length: 15 amino acids. The J segment lost 4 bases and the V segment lost 5 bases, leaving 6 bases of the junction unmatched. CDR1 is SNHLY and CDR2 is FYNNEI in the germline V gene. Written as DNA, the CDR3 is TGTGCCAGCAGTAAACGGACAGGGGGGTCAGATACGCAGTATTTT. It is translated as CASSKRTGGSDTQYF.

The chain recombines TRBV7-2 with TRBJ1-2, with 11 bases that match TRBD1. Germline CDR1 SGHTA, CDR2 FQGNSA. The trim removed 0 bases at V and 4 bases at J, leaving 4 bases unmatched. CDR3 length equals 16 residues. The CDR3 nucleotides are TGTGCCAGCAGCTTAGCGGGGACAGGGGGTATCTATGGCTACACCTTC. Residues: CASSLAGTGGIYGYTF.

Concerning this clone: This CDR3 is also generated by other DNA sequences in the sample. The genes are TRBV27 and TRBJ2-7; 10 positions agree with TRBD1. The junction had 2 bases not matched to a gene; V was cut back by 6 bases and J by 3 bases. The CDR3 is 13 residues long. From germline, CDR1 is MNHEY and CDR2 SMNVEV (reference sequence). This chain's CDR3 is CASSRDRGYEQYF. CDR3 nucleotide sequence: TGTGCCAGCAGCCGGGACAGGGGCTACGAGCAGTACTTC.

The chain has TRBV11-3 and TRBJ2-7; the D gene is possibly TRBD2 (6 bases). Trimming removed 5 bases at V and 5 bases at J, with 13 bases between. CDR1 is SGHNT, CDR2 YENEEA, per germline. This CDR3 comprises 13 residues. CDR3 protein: CASSTPGGDEQYF. The CDR3, as DNA: TGTGCCAGCAGCACCCCCGGAGGGGACGAGCAGTACTTC.

This clone has only one observation. The chain combines TRBV3-1 (or the pseudogene TRBV3-2) with TRBJ1-1, with 7 bases matching TRBD1. The CDR3 loop spans 15 amino acids. V lost 0 bases, J lost 4 bases, and 5 bases stayed unmatched. The germline gives CDR1 LGHDT, CDR2 YNNKEL (reference sequence). CDR3 nucleotide sequence: TGTGCCAGCAGCCAAGATTCATACAGGGGCACTGAAGCTTTCTTT. Protein: CASSQDSYRGTEAFF.

This clone was seen once. Other nucleotide sequences in the sample specify the same CDR3. The chain employs TRBV3-1 (or the pseudogene TRBV3-2) and TRBJ1-1; D is perhaps TRBD1 (5 bases). The CDR3 loop spans 13 amino acids. Deletions cut 4 bases from V and 1 base from J, with 7 bases between. In germline, CDR1 is LGHDT, CDR2 YNNKEL (reference sequence). CDR3 sequence reads: CASSPGGNTEAFF. The DNA of the CDR3 is TGTGCCAGCAGCCCCGGGGGGAACACTGAAGCTTTCTTT.

The chain links TRBV7-9 to TRBJ2-7; 9 bases fit TRBD1. The ends lost 4 bases at V and 4 bases at J; junction bases unmatched: 5. This CDR3 has 14 residues. The germline V gene has CDR1 SEHNR and CDR2 FQNEAQ (reference sequence). The CDR3 loop reads CASSSGQGGYEQYF. CDR3 DNA: TGTGCCAGCAGCTCGGGACAGGGAGGGTACGAGCAGTACTTC.

The chain recombines TRBV16 with TRBJ1-2, with D unresolved. The germline V gene has CDR1 KGHSY and CDR2 FQNENV. This CDR3 has 14 residues. The ends were cut back, 4 bases at V and 5 bases at J, with 14 bases in the middle. The CDR3 reads CASSLSASLYGYTF. CDR3 bases: TGTGCCAGCAGCCTGTCGGCCTCTCTGTATGGCTACACCTTC.

This clone has just one count. V gene TRBV19 combines with J gene TRBJ1-3; 8 nucleotides line up with TRBD1. Germline trimming cut 4 bases from V and 0 bases from J; bases unmatched to any gene: 2. The CDR3 loop spans 15 amino acids. Germline CDR1 LNHDA, CDR2 SQIVND (reference sequence). The CDR3 region is CASSNTGGSGNTIYF. CDR3 coding DNA: TGTGCCAGTAGTAATACAGGGGGCTCTGGAAACACCATATATTTT.

The rearrangement links TRBV11-2 to TRBJ2-7, with D maybe TRBD1 (7 bases). The V gene's germline CDR1 is SGHAT and CDR2 FQNNGV. V dropped 4 bases and J dropped 7 bases, with 20 bases sitting between them. The CDR3 has 15 amino acids. The CDR3 sequence is CASSSLTGRTGEQYF. CDR3 in DNA: TGTGCCAGCAGCTCCTTGACAGGGAGGACCGGGGAGCAGTACTTC.

This chain connects TRBV10-1 to TRBJ2-5, with D hard to call. V dropped 0 bases and J dropped 3 bases, with 11 bases sitting between them. This CDR3 contains 15 residues. Germline values: CDR1 WNHNN, CDR2 SYGVQD (reference sequence). CDR3 sequence (DNA): TGCGCCAGCAGTGAGTCCCGAGGTGCAGAAGAGACCCAGTACTTC. Protein sequence: CASSESRGAEETQYF.